The next 12 T cell receptor beta chains were all read from a single sample in a study of T cell repertoires in cytomegalovirus infection. MiXCR, run by TCRdb on the reads, gives a single entry per CDR3 protein. The data contain about 310,000 distinct CDR3 sequences, 15% to 20% of them singletons. Sequences were obtained from PBMCs. The receptor source for this set is a human donor in good health (CMV status not recorded). Some clones in this sample may be carry-over from other donors' samples.

The table lists this clonotype with many counts. This chain joins TRBV7-2 and TRBJ2-7; D tentatively reads TRBD1 or TRBD2 (6 bases each). CDR1 and CDR2 (germline): SGHTA, FQGNSA. V was pared by 1 base and J by 0 bases, with 10 bases between. This CDR3 region has 15 residues. DNA of the CDR3: TGTGCCAGCAGCTTAGTCTCGGGGGCCTCCTACGAGCAGTACTTC. The encoded protein is CASSLVSGASYEQYF.

This rearrangement joins TRBV7-2 to TRBJ2-7, with D tentatively TRBD1 (6 bases). With 4 bases removed from V and 6 bases from J, the gap between germline ends came to 16 bases. Germline-derived CDR1 and CDR2 are SGHTA and FQGNSA. This CDR3 is 14 amino acids long. CDR3 amino acids: CASSSGRGSSEQYF. The CDR3 DNA reads as TGTGCCAGCAGCTCCGGAAGGGGGTCCAGCGAGCAGTACTTC.

This clonotype was counted many times. The rearrangement joins TRBV7-2 to TRBJ2-1; D gene uncertain. V was pared by 5 bases and J by 2 bases, with 7 bases between. Germline V CDR1 and CDR2: SGHTA, FQGNSA. The CDR3 contains 13 residues. The DNA for the CDR3 is TGTGCCAGCAGCCCCCAACCCTACAATGAGCAGTTCTTC. As protein: CASSPQPYNEQFF.

CDR3 sequence reads: CSANARAGDTQYF. The CDR3 DNA is TGCAGTGCTAACGCGAGGGCTGGAGATACGCAGTATTTT. V is TRBV20-1 and J is TRBJ2-3; possible D gene TRBD2, 5 bases. Trimming stripped 4 bases from V and 5 bases from J, with 13 bases between. The CDR3 sequence is 13 residues long. Germline V gene lookup returns CDR1 DFQATT and CDR2 SNEGSKA (reference sequence).

This clonotype was observed at least ten times. The V gene is TRBV7-6, the J gene TRBJ2-7, with TRBD1 matching over 7 bases. The germline gives CDR1 SGHVS, CDR2 FNYEAQ. This CDR3 is built from 15 residues. Losses at the gene ends were 0 bases for V and 6 bases for J; bases not matched to a gene: 8. The DNA for the CDR3 is TGTGCCAGCAGCTTAGCAGGGGACAGTAAGTCCGAGCAGTACTTC. It specifies CASSLAGDSKSEQYF. The full variable domain, completed using reference TRBV7-6 and TRBJ2-7, is GAGVSQSPRYKVTKRGQDVALRCDPISGHVSLYWYRQALGQGPEFLTYFNYEAQQDKSGLPNDRFSAERPEGSISTLTIQRTEQRDSAMYRCASSLAGDSKSEQYFGPGTRLTVT.

This clonotype appeared a few times. This sequence joins TRBV28 and TRBJ1-2, with D possibly matching TRBD1 (5 bases). Trimming left V 7 bases short and J 7 bases short, with 16 bases between. Germline V gives CDR1 MDHEN, CDR2 SYDVKM. The CDR3 totals 13 residues. The CDR3 spells CASNIGGSGGYTF. CDR3 in DNA: TGTGCCAGCAACATTGGGGGGAGTGGTGGCTACACCTTC.

Many counts were recorded for this clonotype. The CDR3 is CASSLAGNYGYTF. The CDR3 DNA is TGTGCCAGCAGCTTAGCGGGCAACTATGGCTACACCTTC. The rearrangement uses TRBV7-2 and TRBJ1-2; D uncertain. With 0 bases removed from V and 2 bases from J, the gap between germline ends came to 4 bases. This CDR3 contains 13 residues. Germline V gives CDR1 SGHTA, CDR2 FQGNSA.

The CDR3 is CSARDRGQGVRGYTF. The CDR3 nucleotides are TGCAGTGCTAGAGATCGGGGACAGGGGGTGCGTGGCTACACCTTC. The V call is TRBV20-1, the J call TRBJ1-2, with 11 bases matching TRBD1. Trimming took 0 bases from V and 7 from J; bases not matched to a gene: 7. The germline V gene has CDR1 DFQATT and CDR2 SNEGSKA (reference sequence). The CDR3 has 15 amino acids.

This clonotype was recorded a few times. This rearrangement joins TRBV7-9 to TRBJ1-4; 11 bases are a match to TRBD1. This CDR3 is 16 amino acids long. The V and J ends lost 5 bases and 5 bases, in that order; junction bases with no gene match: 7. From germline, CDR1 is SEHNR and CDR2 FQNEAQ (reference sequence). The CDR3 DNA reads TGTGCCAGCAGCCCCGGACAGGGGGCGATAAATGAAAAACTGTTTTTT. The encoded protein is CASSPGQGAINEKLFF.

This clonotype was counted ten times or more. This chain joins TRBV12-3 or TRBV12-4 and TRBJ2-7; TRBD1 matches 11 bases. Trimming removed 5 bases from V and 3 bases from J; junction bases left unmatched: 3. This CDR3 has 14 amino acids. CDR3 in DNA: TGTGCCAGCAGTGGGGACAGGGGGAACTACGAGCAGTACTTC. Translated, it gives CASSGDRGNYEQYF.

This clonotype was observed at least ten times. The chain links TRBV7-2 to TRBJ1-4; no reliable D call. The CDR3 runs to 12 residues. Germline V gene data show CDR1 as SGHTA and CDR2 as FQGNSA. The V end was cut by 4 bases, the J end by 8 bases, with 8 bases between. CDR3 sequence (DNA): TGTGCCAGCAGCTCCCTCCGCGAAAAACTGTTTTTT. Translated, it gives CASSSLREKLFF.

V gene TRBV5-6 combines with J gene TRBJ2-7; no clear D gene. The CDR3 totals 15 residues. The germline V gene encodes CDR1 SGHDT and CDR2 YYEEEE. Trimming removed 1 base at V and 0 bases at J, with 11 bases between. The CDR3 DNA follows: TGTGCCAGCAGCTTGTTTGCACCGAGCTCCTACGAGCAGTACTTC. Protein product: CASSLFAPSSYEQYF. The full variable domain, rest sourced from reference TRBV5-6 and TRBJ2-7, is DAGVTQSPTHLIKTRGQQVTLRCSPKSGHDTVSWYQQALGQGPQFIFQYYEEEERQRGNFPDRFSGHQFPNYSSELNVNALLLGDSALYLCASSLFAPSSYEQYFGPGTRLTVT.